There are a few counts of the clone carrying this T cell receptor (beta chain). Per the original data handling: Amplification from reference gene primers served as the basis for estimated nucleated cell counts. Method: immunoSEQ multiplex PCR; TCRdb's copy keeps in-frame clones and lacks some. The V and J calls and clone size are taken from that table; D and trimming were inferred from the DNA. Of over 200,000 clones listed, roughly 84% are singletons. This entry comes from a study of blood T cell repertoires in COVID-19. Looking at the study overall: Acute-phase and convalescent COVID-19 samples originated in the United States, Italy and Spain. From T cells, B-cell-depleted T cells, or PBMCs came the material, which was cDNA or gDNA.

CDR3 length equals 13 residues. V was pared by 6 bases and J by 5 bases, with 11 bases between. The germline CDR1 and CDR2 sequences are ENHRY and SYGVKD. This receptor was taken from a middle-aged man with active or convalescent COVID-19. The sequenced material came from peripheral blood. This rearrangement joins TRBV10-3 to TRBJ2-1, with D perhaps matching TRBD1 (5 bases). For the CDR3, the DNA is TGTGCCATCAGCACGACAGTTAACAATGAGCAGTTCTTC. This encodes CAISTTVNNEQFF.